This T cell receptor beta chain was sequenced in a study of T cells in Graves' hyperthyroidism and ophthalmopathy. The CDR3 covers 14 residues. V shed 10 bases and J 4 bases; nucleotides not matched to a gene: 11. CDR1 and CDR2 (germline): ENHRY, SYGVKD. The count of this clonotype is one. TCR beta CDR3 regions were amplified from RNA transcripts. TCR CDR3 underwent first-round RT-PCR with the HTBI primer set. MiXCR, applied by TCRdb to the multiplex PCR reads, yields one record per CDR3 protein. The table records roughly 840,000 distinct CDR3 sequences, 38% of them present only once. The source is a man younger than 35 with Graves' hyperthyroidism. This chain joins TRBV10-3 and TRBJ2-7, with 9 bases fitting TRBD1. The sequencing sample was made of blood. CDR3 DNA sequence: TGTGCCAGCACCTTGGGACAGGGCCTTTACGAGCAGTACTTC. Its protein is CASTLGQGLYEQYF.